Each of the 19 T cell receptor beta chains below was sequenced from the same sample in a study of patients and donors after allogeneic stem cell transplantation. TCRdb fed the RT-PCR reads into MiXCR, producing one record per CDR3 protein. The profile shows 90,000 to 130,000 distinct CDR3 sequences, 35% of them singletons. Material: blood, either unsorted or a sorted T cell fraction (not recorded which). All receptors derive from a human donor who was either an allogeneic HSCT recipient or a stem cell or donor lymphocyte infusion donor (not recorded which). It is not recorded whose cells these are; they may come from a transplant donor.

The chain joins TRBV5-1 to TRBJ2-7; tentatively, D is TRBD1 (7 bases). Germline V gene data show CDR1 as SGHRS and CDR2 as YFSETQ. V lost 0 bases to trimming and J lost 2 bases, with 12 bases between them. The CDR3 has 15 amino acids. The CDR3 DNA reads TGCGCCAGCAGCTTGGAGGGGGGACAGCCCTACGAGCAGTACTTC. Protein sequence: CASSLEGGQPYEQYF.

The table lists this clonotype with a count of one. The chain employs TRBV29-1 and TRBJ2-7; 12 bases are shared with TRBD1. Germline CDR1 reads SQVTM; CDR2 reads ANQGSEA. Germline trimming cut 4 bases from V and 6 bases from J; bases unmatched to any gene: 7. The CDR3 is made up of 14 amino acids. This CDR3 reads CSVVGRDRGLEQYF. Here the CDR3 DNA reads TGCAGCGTTGTGGGCCGGGACAGGGGGCTCGAGCAGTACTTC.

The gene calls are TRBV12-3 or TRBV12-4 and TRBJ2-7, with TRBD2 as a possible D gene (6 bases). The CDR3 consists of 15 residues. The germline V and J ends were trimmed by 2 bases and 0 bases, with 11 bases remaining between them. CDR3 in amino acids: CASSLIQGGSYEQYF. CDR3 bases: TGTGCCAGCAGTTTAATCCAGGGAGGCTCCTACGAGCAGTACTTC.

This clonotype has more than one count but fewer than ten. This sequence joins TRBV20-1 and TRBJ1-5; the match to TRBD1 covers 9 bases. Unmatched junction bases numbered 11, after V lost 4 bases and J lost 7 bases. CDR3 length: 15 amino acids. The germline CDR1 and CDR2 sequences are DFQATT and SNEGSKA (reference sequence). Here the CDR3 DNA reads TGCAGTGCTACGGACCCGACAGGGGGTCAACAGCCCCAGCATTTT. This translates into CSATDPTGGQQPQHF.

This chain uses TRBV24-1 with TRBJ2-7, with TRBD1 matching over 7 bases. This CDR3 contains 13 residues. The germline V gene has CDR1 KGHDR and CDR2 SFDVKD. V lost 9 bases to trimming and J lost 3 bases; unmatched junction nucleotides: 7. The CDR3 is CATPGQSHYEQYF. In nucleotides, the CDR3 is TGTGCCACCCCGGGACAGAGCCACTACGAGCAGTACTTC.

CDR3: CATSRDVMAEQYF. For the CDR3, the DNA is TGTGCCACCAGCAGAGATGTTATGGCCGAGCAGTACTTC. This sequence joins TRBV15 and TRBJ2-7, with D unclear. V was pared by 0 bases and J by 6 bases, with 9 bases between. In germline, CDR1 is LNHNV, CDR2 YYDKDF (reference sequence). This CDR3 contains 13 residues.

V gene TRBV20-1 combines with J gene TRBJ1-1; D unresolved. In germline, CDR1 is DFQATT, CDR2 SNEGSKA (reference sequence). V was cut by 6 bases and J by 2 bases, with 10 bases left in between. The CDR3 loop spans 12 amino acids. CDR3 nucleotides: TGCAGTGCCTTAGGGATAAACACTGAAGCTTTCTTT. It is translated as CSALGINTEAFF.

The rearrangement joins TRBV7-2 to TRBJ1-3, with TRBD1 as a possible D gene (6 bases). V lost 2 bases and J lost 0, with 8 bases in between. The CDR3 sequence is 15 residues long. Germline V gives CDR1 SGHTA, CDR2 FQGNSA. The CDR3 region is CASSLRTDSGNTIYF. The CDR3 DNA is TGTGCCAGCAGCTTAAGGACAGACTCTGGAAACACCATATATTTT.

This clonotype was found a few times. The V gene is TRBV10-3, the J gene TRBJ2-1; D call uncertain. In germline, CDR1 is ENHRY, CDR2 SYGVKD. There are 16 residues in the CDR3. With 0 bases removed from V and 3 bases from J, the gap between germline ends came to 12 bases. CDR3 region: CAISESFYTNYNEQFF. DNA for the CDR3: TGTGCCATCAGTGAGTCGTTTTACACAAACTACAATGAGCAGTTCTTC.

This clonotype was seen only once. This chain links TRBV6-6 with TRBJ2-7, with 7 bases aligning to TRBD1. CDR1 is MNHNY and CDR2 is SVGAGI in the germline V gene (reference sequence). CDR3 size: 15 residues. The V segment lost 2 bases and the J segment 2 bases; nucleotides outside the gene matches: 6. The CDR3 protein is CASSYETGKTYEQYF. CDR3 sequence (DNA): TGTGCCAGCAGTTACGAGACAGGGAAAACCTACGAGCAGTACTTC.

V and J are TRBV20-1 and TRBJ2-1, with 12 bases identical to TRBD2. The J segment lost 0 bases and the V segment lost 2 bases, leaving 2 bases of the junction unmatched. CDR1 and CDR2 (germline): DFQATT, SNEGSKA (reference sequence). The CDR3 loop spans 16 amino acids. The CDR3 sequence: CSARLAGGSSYNEQFF. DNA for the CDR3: TGCAGTGCTAGACTAGCGGGAGGGAGCTCCTACAATGAGCAGTTCTTC.

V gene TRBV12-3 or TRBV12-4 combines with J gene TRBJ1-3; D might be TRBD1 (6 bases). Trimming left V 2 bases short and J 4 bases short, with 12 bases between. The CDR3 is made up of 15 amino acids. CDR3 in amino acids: CASSLRAGVGNTIYF. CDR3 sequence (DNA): TGTGCCAGCAGTTTAAGGGCAGGGGTCGGAAACACCATATATTTT.

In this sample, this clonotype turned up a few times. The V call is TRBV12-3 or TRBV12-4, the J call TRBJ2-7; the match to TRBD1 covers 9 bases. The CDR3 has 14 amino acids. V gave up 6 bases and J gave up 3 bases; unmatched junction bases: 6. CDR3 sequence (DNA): TGTGCCAGCAGCCGGGACAGGGACGACTACGAGCAGTACTTC. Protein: CASSRDRDDYEQYF.

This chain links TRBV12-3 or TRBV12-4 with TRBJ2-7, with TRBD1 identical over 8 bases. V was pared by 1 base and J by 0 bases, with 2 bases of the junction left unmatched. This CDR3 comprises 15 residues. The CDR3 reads CASSLGRGPSYEQYF. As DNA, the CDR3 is TGTGCCAGCAGTTTAGGCAGGGGGCCCTCCTACGAGCAGTACTTC.

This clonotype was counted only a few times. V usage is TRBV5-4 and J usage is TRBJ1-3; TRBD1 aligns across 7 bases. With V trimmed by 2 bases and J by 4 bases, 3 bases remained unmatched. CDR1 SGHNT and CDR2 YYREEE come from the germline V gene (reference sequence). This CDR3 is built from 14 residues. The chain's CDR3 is CASSFTGAGNTIYF. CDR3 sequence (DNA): TGTGCCAGCAGCTTCACAGGGGCCGGAAACACCATATATTTT.

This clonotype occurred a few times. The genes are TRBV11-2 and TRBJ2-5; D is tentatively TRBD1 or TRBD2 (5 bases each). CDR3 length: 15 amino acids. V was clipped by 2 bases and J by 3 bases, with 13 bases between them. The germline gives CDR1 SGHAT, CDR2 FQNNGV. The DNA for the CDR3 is TGTGCCAGCAGCTTAAAGGGCGAGGGGAAAGAGACCCAGTACTTC. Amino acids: CASSLKGEGKETQYF.

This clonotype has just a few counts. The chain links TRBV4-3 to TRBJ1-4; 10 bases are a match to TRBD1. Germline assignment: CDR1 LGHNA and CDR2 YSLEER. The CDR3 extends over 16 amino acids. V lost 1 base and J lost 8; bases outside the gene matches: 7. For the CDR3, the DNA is TGCGCCAGCAGCCAAGCTCCCGGGACAGGGGTAGAAAAACTGTTTTTT. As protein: CASSQAPGTGVEKLFF.

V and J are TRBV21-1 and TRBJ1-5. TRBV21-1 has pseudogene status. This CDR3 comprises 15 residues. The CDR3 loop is CASSTGTEGRQPQHF. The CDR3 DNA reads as TGTGCCAGCAGCACTGGGACGGAGGGTCGACAGCCCCAGCATTTT.

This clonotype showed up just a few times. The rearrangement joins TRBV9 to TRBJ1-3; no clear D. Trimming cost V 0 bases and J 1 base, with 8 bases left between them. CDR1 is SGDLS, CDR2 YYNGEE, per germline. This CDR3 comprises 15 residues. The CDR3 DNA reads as TGTGCCAGCAGCGTAGGTTCAGAATCTGGAAACACCATATATTTT. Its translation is CASSVGSESGNTIYF.